The T cell receptor (beta chain) under discussion was sequenced for a study of cytomegalovirus exposure and HLA in healthy donors. Unrecorded immune exposure was likely among donors, who were nominally healthy when sampled. Whole-study results and caveats: Investigators reported more than 150 TCR beta chains as tied to cytomegalovirus. A later analysis appeared to link common viral pathogens to several of the most significant clusters.

Germline CDR1 LGHNA, CDR2 YNFKEQ. V shed 4 bases and J 8 bases; nucleotides not matched to a gene: 8. CDR3 length equals 15 residues. 13 Jbeta primers and 60 Vbeta primers were used for the PCR. How the authors handled the data: Per a later analysis, the number of unique TCR beta chains was approximately 80 million, of which 9 million to 14 million were shared. Data came from immunoSEQ multiplex PCR; TCRdb stores just in-frame clones and leaves some out. That table furnishes V, J and clone size, whereas the DNA furnished D and trimming. The sample includes roughly 280,000 clones, around two thirds seen only once; the top ten take roughly 2.4%. Regarding this clone: Its antigen is not known.

The chain is built from TRBV4-2 and TRBJ1-3, with 10 bases aligning to TRBD1. This TCR came from a female donor in good health and CMV-seronegative. Sequencing was done on a sample of PBMCs. The CDR3 DNA sequence: TGTGCCAGCAGCCCCCCTCGACAGGGGGCGGACACCATATATTTT. Its protein product is CASSPPRQGADTIYF.